This T cell receptor beta chain was sequenced in a study of T cells and Merkel cell carcinoma outcomes. The CDR3 runs to 13 residues. Germline loops: CDR1 LNHNV, CDR2 YYDKDF (reference sequence). In regard to this clone: Its ends do not fully match the called genes, so a read error is possible.

Data came from immunoSEQ multiplex PCR; TCRdb stores just in-frame clones and leaves some out. The profile shows approximately 15,000 clones, 80% to 90% of them singletons. The specimen sequenced was tumor tissue from Merkel cell carcinoma. The V and J genes are TRBV15 and TRBJ2-7, with 7 bases aligning to TRBD1. The receptor was derived from a human donor with Merkel cell carcinoma. This CDR3 reads CATSRLTTGVVDF. CDR3 sequence (DNA): TGTGCCACCAGCAGACTCACTACAGGGGTGGTAGACTTC.